This T cell receptor beta chain was profiled in a study of T cells in Graves' hyperthyroidism and ophthalmopathy. Study conclusions and caveats: Blood also held most thyroid clonotypes expanded beyond 0.001.

Germline V gene lookup returns CDR1 SGHRS and CDR2 YFSETQ. The CDR3 has 15 amino acids. As for this clonotype: Its specificity is not known. One end of the junction does not line up with germline, which may come from a read error.

RNA transcripts provided the source from which TCR beta CDR3 regions were amplified. A first-round RT-PCR of the TCR CDR3 used the HTBI primer set. Each CDR3 protein is one row after TCRdb ran MiXCR on the multiplex PCR reads. The sample has approximately 590,000 distinct CDR3 sequences, about 43% seen once. Diagnosis relied on clinical symptoms, serum thyroxine and TRAb, thyroid ultrasound and orbital computed tomography. The V and J genes are TRBV5-1 and TRBJ2-7; D unresolved. This clonotype was obtained from a woman aged 18-29 years with Graves' hyperthyroidism. The sequencing sample was made of peripheral blood or thyroid tissue (not recorded which). DNA for the CDR3: TGCGCCAGCAGCTCCCGTGGTGGGATCTCCCACGAGCAGTACTTC. It codes for CASSSRGGISHEQYF. The variable domain in full, completed from reference TRBV5-1 and TRBJ2-7, reads KAGVTQTPRYLIKTRGQQVTLSCSPISGHRSVSWYQQTPGQGLQFLFEYFSETQRNKGNFPGRFSGRQFSNSRSEMNVSTLELGDSALYLCASSSRGGISHEQYFGPGTRLTVT.